This T cell receptor beta chain emerged from a study of blood T cell repertoires in COVID-19. Study-level information: Material from acute and convalescent COVID-19 was sourced from the United States, Italy and Spain. T cells, B-cell-depleted T cells, or PBMCs supplied cDNA or gDNA.

This CDR3 is built from 15 residues. V shed 1 base and J 3 bases; nucleotides not matched to a gene: 3. The germline V gene has CDR1 SGHTS and CDR2 YDEGEE. Per the study methods: Reference gene primers were amplified, and this amplification served to estimate nucleated cell counts. Repertoires were generated with immunoSEQ multiplex PCR, while TCRdb's copy carries only in-frame clones and drops some. V and J calls and clone size are given by that table; D and trimming were obtained from the DNA. The sample holds about 98,000 clones, around 86% seen once. V is TRBV5-8 and J is TRBJ2-7; TRBD2 aligns across 11 bases. What was sequenced was peripheral blood. This receptor was obtained from a man aged 45-65 years with acute or convalescent COVID-19. CDR3 coding DNA: TGTGCCAGCAGCTTGACTAGCGGGAGCCTCTACGAGCAGTACTTC. Protein sequence: CASSLTSGSLYEQYF.